Listed below are T cell receptor beta chains from one sample, sequenced in a study of blood T cell repertoires in COVID-19. Clones were sequenced by immunoSEQ multiplex PCR, and TCRdb holds only the in-frame ones, with some missing. The sample has 250,000 or so clones, nearly 90% seen once. The specimen sequenced was peripheral blood. These receptors all come from an older woman with COVID-19, enrolled during active disease. CDR3s include the opening cysteine and the closing phenylalanine or tryptophan. A D gene is named only where the DNA matches it firmly. Expanded clones are given a class, and other clones once, few, many or no size at all.

abundance: .
j_gene: TRBJ2-7
d_gene: TRBD1
len: 14
v_gene: TRBV27
CDR3nt: TGTGCCAGCAGTAAAGACAGGGGTTCCTACGAGCAGTACTTC
CDR3aa: CASSKDRGSYEQYF

abundance: .
j_gene: TRBJ1-4
d_gene: TRBD1
len: 15
v_gene: TRBV10-3
CDR3nt: TGTGCCATCAGTGAACGGACAGGGCGGGAGGAAAAACTGTTTTTT
CDR3aa: CAISERTGREEKLFF

abundance: .
j_gene: TRBJ2-6
d_gene: .
len: 20
v_gene: TRBV6-1
CDR3nt: TGTGCCAGCAGTGAATGGGGTTTGAGCACGGGGACTTCTGGGGCCAACGTCCTGACTTTC
CDR3aa: CASSEWGLSTGTSGANVLTF

abundance: .
j_gene: TRBJ1-2
d_gene: .
len: 14
v_gene: TRBV6-4
CDR3nt: TGTGCCAGCAGTGACAACAGGGTCGGGAAAGGCTACACCTTC
CDR3aa: CASSDNRVGKGYTF

abundance: once
j_gene: TRBJ2-5
d_gene: .
len: 16
v_gene: TRBV27
CDR3nt: TGTGCCAGCAGTTTGGGCGTGAGGGGGCGGGGAGAGACCCAGTACTTC
CDR3aa: CASSLGVRGRGETQYF

abundance: .
j_gene: TRBJ1-3
d_gene: .
len: 15
v_gene: TRBV9
CDR3nt: TGTGCCAGCAGCGGCCGGAGGGGATCTGGAAACACCATATATTTT
CDR3aa: CASSGRRGSGNTIYF

abundance: .
j_gene: TRBJ1-4
d_gene: TRBD1
len: 16
v_gene: TRBV19
CDR3nt: TGTGCCAGTAGTATCCCCAGGGGGCAGGCTAATGAAAAACTGTTTTTT
CDR3aa: CASSIPRGQANEKLFF

abundance: .
j_gene: TRBJ2-3
d_gene: TRBD2
len: 16
v_gene: TRBV7-2
CDR3nt: TGTGCCAGCAGGCCCGGACTAGCGGGACGCACAGATACGCAGTATTTT
CDR3aa: CASRPGLAGRTDTQYF

abundance: .
j_gene: TRBJ2-1
d_gene: TRBD2
len: 14
v_gene: TRBV7-3
CDR3nt: TGTGCCAGCAGCCAGACTAGCGGGGGAAATGAGCAGTTCTTC
CDR3aa: CASSQTSGGNEQFF

abundance: .
j_gene: TRBJ2-5
d_gene: .
len: 14
v_gene: TRBV20-1
CDR3nt: TGCAGTGCAAGTACTCTAGCGTGGGAGAGACCCCAGTACTTC
CDR3aa: CSASTLAWERPQYF

abundance: .
j_gene: TRBJ1-2
d_gene: TRBD1
len: 16
v_gene: TRBV27
CDR3nt: TGTGCCAGCAGCCGGACAGGGGGCGGTTTCGGGTATGGCTACACCTTC
CDR3aa: CASSRTGGGFGYGYTF

abundance: .
j_gene: TRBJ1-4
d_gene: .
len: 15
v_gene: TRBV6-5
CDR3nt: TGTGCCAGCAGAGACACAGGGATCACTAATGAAAAACTGTTTTTT
CDR3aa: CASRDTGITNEKLFF

abundance: .
j_gene: TRBJ2-2
d_gene: TRBD2
len: 17
v_gene: TRBV15
CDR3nt: TGTGCCACCAGCAACTATAGCGGGGGGGCCAGAACCGGGGAGCTGTTTTTT
CDR3aa: CATSNYSGGARTGELFF

abundance: .
j_gene: TRBJ2-4
d_gene: .
len: 14
v_gene: TRBV5-1
CDR3nt: TGCGCCAGCAGCTTATCAGGGATCCAAAACATTCAGTACTTC
CDR3aa: CASSLSGIQNIQYF

abundance: .
j_gene: TRBJ1-6
d_gene: .
len: 13
v_gene: TRBV2
CDR3nt: TGTGCCAGCAGCCTGGATCCTAGTTCACCCCTCCACTTT
CDR3aa: CASSLDPSSPLHF

abundance: .
j_gene: TRBJ2-3
d_gene: .
len: 11
v_gene: TRBV3-1/TRBV3-2
CDR3nt: TGTGCCAGCAGCTACACAGATACGCAGTATTTT
CDR3aa: CASSYTDTQYF

abundance: .
j_gene: TRBJ2-1
d_gene: .
len: 12
v_gene: TRBV12-3/TRBV12-4
CDR3nt: TGTGCCAGCAGTTTTTCGCGCAATGAGCAGTTCTTC
CDR3aa: CASSFSRNEQFF

abundance: .
j_gene: TRBJ2-7
d_gene: .
len: 13
v_gene: TRBV19
CDR3nt: TGTGCCAGTACCGCAACAGGATCTGGCAAGCAGTACTTC
CDR3aa: CASTATGSGKQYF

abundance: .
j_gene: TRBJ1-2
d_gene: .
len: 15
v_gene: TRBV7-3
CDR3nt: TGTGCCAGCAGCTTACAGGGTTCGGCTAACTATGGCTACACCTTC
CDR3aa: CASSLQGSANYGYTF

abundance: few
j_gene: TRBJ2-7
d_gene: TRBD1
len: 13
v_gene: TRBV6-2/TRBV6-3
CDR3nt: TGTGCCAGCAGCGGGACAGGGGGCTCCGAGCAGTACTTC
CDR3aa: CASSGTGGSEQYF

abundance: once
j_gene: TRBJ2-1
d_gene: TRBD1
len: 12
v_gene: TRBV12-3/TRBV12-4
CDR3nt: TGTGCTACAGGGGACCCCTACAATGAGCAGTTCTTC
CDR3aa: CATGDPYNEQFF

abundance: .
j_gene: TRBJ2-1
d_gene: .
len: 17
v_gene: TRBV6-4
CDR3nt: TGTGCCAGCAGTGCCAACCCCCACAGGAGCTCCTACAATGAGCAGTTCTTC
CDR3aa: CASSANPHRSSYNEQFF

abundance: .
j_gene: TRBJ1-5
d_gene: .
len: 14
v_gene: TRBV6-5
CDR3nt: TGTGCCAGCAAGAGCCCGGGGGGCACAGATACGCAGCATTTT
CDR3aa: CASKSPGGTDTQHF

abundance: .
j_gene: TRBJ1-2
d_gene: TRBD1
len: 14
v_gene: TRBV6-5
CDR3nt: TGTGCCAGCAGTCGGGACAGGGAGAACTATGGCTACACCTTC
CDR3aa: CASSRDRENYGYTF

abundance: once
j_gene: TRBJ2-1
d_gene: TRBD2
len: 16
v_gene: TRBV11-3
CDR3nt: TGTGCCAGCAGCTGGTCGGGGGGTCGCTCCTACAATGAGCAGTTCTTC
CDR3aa: CASSWSGGRSYNEQFF

abundance: .
j_gene: TRBJ1-2
d_gene: .
len: 12
v_gene: TRBV6-2/TRBV6-3
CDR3nt: TGTGCCAGCAGTCCCCAGGGGTACGGCTACACCTTC
CDR3aa: CASSPQGYGYTF

abundance: .
j_gene: TRBJ2-1
d_gene: TRBD2
len: 17
v_gene: TRBV4-2
CDR3nt: TGTGCCAGCAGCCCTCAGGTGACTAGCGGGGCGACGGGTGAGCAGTTCTTC
CDR3aa: CASSPQVTSGATGEQFF

abundance: once
j_gene: TRBJ1-1
d_gene: .
len: 12
v_gene: TRBV15
CDR3nt: TGTGCCACCAGCAAAGTACCCTACGGGGCTTTCTTT
CDR3aa: CATSKVPYGAFF

abundance: .
j_gene: TRBJ1-1
d_gene: TRBD1
len: 15
v_gene: TRBV4-3
CDR3nt: TGCGCCAGCAGCCAAGAAGGGACAGGCCACACTGAAGCTTTCTTT
CDR3aa: CASSQEGTGHTEAFF

abundance: .
j_gene: TRBJ1-2
d_gene: .
len: 14
v_gene: TRBV27
CDR3nt: TGTGCCAGCAGTCCTCGTAGCAGCCCCTATGGCTACACCTTC
CDR3aa: CASSPRSSPYGYTF

abundance: .
j_gene: TRBJ1-1
d_gene: .
len: 14
v_gene: TRBV27
CDR3nt: TGTGCCAGCAGTTTCCCTGACAGAGTCACTGAAGCTTTCTTT
CDR3aa: CASSFPDRVTEAFF

abundance: .
j_gene: TRBJ1-1
d_gene: .
len: 14
v_gene: TRBV4-2
CDR3nt: TGTGCCAGCAGCCAAGGCAGGAAAAACACTGAAGCTTTCTTT
CDR3aa: CASSQGRKNTEAFF

abundance: .
j_gene: TRBJ2-7
d_gene: TRBD2
len: 16
v_gene: TRBV7-8
CDR3nt: TGTGCCAGCAGCTTAGGGGCGGGGGTACACGGCTACGAGCAGTACTTC
CDR3aa: CASSLGAGVHGYEQYF

abundance: few
j_gene: TRBJ1-3
d_gene: .
len: 16
v_gene: TRBV9
CDR3nt: TGTGCCAGCAGCCCCCACGAGTGGTTCTCTGGAAACACCATATATTTT
CDR3aa: CASSPHEWFSGNTIYF

abundance: few
j_gene: TRBJ1-1
d_gene: .
len: 13
v_gene: TRBV6-1
CDR3nt: TGTGCCAGCAGTGATAACAGGAACACTGAAGCTTTCTTT
CDR3aa: CASSDNRNTEAFF

abundance: .
j_gene: TRBJ1-2
d_gene: .
len: 16
v_gene: TRBV3-1/TRBV3-2
CDR3nt: TGTGCCAGCAGCCAAGGTGCGGTGCGGTCCGGCAGTGGCTACACCTTC
CDR3aa: CASSQGAVRSGSGYTF

abundance: .
j_gene: TRBJ2-1
d_gene: .
len: 15
v_gene: TRBV5-1
CDR3nt: TGCGCCAGCAGCTTAAGCCCAGGCTCCTACAATGAGCAGTTCTTC
CDR3aa: CASSLSPGSYNEQFF

abundance: .
j_gene: TRBJ1-5
d_gene: .
len: 13
v_gene: TRBV27
CDR3nt: TGTGCCAGCAGTTCGGTCCGGAATCAGCCCCAGCATTTT
CDR3aa: CASSSVRNQPQHF

abundance: .
j_gene: TRBJ1-5
d_gene: TRBD1
len: 13
v_gene: TRBV7-3
CDR3nt: TGTGCCAGCAGCTGGGGACAGGGTCAGCCCCAGCATTTT
CDR3aa: CASSWGQGQPQHF

abundance: .
j_gene: TRBJ1-6
d_gene: .
len: 14
v_gene: TRBV18
CDR3nt: TGTGCCAGCTCTGAGGCAGCGTATAATTCACCCCTCCACTTT
CDR3aa: CASSEAAYNSPLHF

abundance: .
j_gene: TRBJ1-2
d_gene: .
len: 14
v_gene: TRBV19
CDR3nt: TGTGCCAGTCGCGGGGGGTCCTGGGGCGATGGCTACACCTTC
CDR3aa: CASRGGSWGDGYTF

abundance: .
j_gene: TRBJ1-2
d_gene: TRBD1
len: 13
v_gene: TRBV12-3/TRBV12-4
CDR3nt: TGTGCCAGCAGTTTTAGAACGGGACAGATCTACACCTTC
CDR3aa: CASSFRTGQIYTF

abundance: .
j_gene: TRBJ1-1
d_gene: TRBD1
len: 15
v_gene: TRBV6-6
CDR3nt: TGTGCCAGCAGTTATTACAGGGGGCGGTACACTGAAGCTTTCTTT
CDR3aa: CASSYYRGRYTEAFF

abundance: .
j_gene: TRBJ2-2
d_gene: .
len: 16
v_gene: TRBV7-8
CDR3nt: TGTGCCAGCAGCCGCCTCGTAGGGGTGTTCACCGGGGAGCTGTTTTTT
CDR3aa: CASSRLVGVFTGELFF

abundance: .
j_gene: TRBJ1-1
d_gene: TRBD1
len: 18
v_gene: TRBV4-2
CDR3nt: TGTGCCAGCAGCCGCCCGGGACAGGGGGGCACCATGAACACTGAAGCTTTCTTT
CDR3aa: CASSRPGQGGTMNTEAFF

abundance: .
j_gene: TRBJ1-1
d_gene: TRBD1
len: 14
v_gene: TRBV5-4
CDR3nt: TGTGCCAGCAGCCCCCCCACGGACAGGGGGCCGGCTTTCTTT
CDR3aa: CASSPPTDRGPAFF

abundance: .
j_gene: TRBJ1-2
d_gene: .
len: 16
v_gene: TRBV4-1
CDR3nt: TGCGCCAGCAGCCAAGACACGGGCGGGGGGCGGCTTGGCTACACCTTC
CDR3aa: CASSQDTGGGRLGYTF